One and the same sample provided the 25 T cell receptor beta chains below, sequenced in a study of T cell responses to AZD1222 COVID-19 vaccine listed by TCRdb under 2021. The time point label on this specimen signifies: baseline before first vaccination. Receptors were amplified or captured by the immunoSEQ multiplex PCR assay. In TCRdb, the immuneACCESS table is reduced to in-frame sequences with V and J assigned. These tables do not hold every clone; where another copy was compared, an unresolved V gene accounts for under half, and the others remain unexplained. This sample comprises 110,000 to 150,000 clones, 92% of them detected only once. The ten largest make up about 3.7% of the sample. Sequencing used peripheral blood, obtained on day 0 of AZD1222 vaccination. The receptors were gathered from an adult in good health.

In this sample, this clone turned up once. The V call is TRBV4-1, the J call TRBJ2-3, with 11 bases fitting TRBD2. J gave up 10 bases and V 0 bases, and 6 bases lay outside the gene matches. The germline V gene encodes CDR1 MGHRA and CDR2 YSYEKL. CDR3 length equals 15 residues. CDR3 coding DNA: TGCGCCAGCAGCCAAGAGGGGCTAGCGGGAGGTGCGCAGTATTTT. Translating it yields CASSQEGLAGGAQYF.

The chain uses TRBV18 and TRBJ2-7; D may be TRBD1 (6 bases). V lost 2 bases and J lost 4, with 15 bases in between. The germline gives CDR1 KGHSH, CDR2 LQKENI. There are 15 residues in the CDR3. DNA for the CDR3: TGTGCCAGCTCACCAGGGCCGTACAGGGTGTACGAGCAGTACTTC. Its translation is CASSPGPYRVYEQYF.

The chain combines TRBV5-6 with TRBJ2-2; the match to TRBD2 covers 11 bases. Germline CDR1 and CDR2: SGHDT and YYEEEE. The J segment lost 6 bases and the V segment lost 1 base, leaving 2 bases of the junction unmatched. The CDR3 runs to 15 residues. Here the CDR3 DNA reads TGTGCCAGCAGCTTGATAGCGGGAGGGTCCGGGGAGCTGTTTTTT. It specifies CASSLIAGGSGELFF.

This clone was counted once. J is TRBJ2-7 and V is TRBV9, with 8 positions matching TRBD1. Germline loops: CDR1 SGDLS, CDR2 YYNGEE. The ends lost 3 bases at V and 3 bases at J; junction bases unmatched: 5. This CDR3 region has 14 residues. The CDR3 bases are TGTGCCAGCAGCGATGGGACAGGATTCTACGAGCAGTACTTC. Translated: CASSDGTGFYEQYF.

This CDR3 is CASSLNSNQPQHF. CDR3 DNA: TGTGCCAGCAGCTTAAATAGCAATCAGCCCCAGCATTTT. The J gene is TRBJ1-5, the V gene TRBV7-8; D is unclear. The V gene lost 2 bases and the J gene lost 0 bases, with 2 bases spanning the gap. The CDR3 covers 13 residues. Germline assignment: CDR1 SGHVS and CDR2 FQNEAQ.

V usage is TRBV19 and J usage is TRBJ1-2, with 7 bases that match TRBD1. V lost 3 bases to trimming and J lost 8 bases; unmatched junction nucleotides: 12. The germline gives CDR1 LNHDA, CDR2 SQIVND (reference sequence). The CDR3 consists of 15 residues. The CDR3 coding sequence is TGTGCCAGTAGTATGGGGAAGGGGACAGAGTACGGCTACACCTTC. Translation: CASSMGKGTEYGYTF.

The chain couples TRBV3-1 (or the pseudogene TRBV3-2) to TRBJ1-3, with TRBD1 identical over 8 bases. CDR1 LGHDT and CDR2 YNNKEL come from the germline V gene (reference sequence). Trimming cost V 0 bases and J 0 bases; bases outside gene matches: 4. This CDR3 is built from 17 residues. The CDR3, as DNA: TGTGCCAGCAGCCAAGATCAGGACAGGGTCTCTGGAAACACCATATATTTT. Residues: CASSQDQDRVSGNTIYF.

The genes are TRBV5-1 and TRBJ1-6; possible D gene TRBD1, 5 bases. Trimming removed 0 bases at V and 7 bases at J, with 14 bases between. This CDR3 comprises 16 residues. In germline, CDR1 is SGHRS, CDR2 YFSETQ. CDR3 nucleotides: TGCGCCAGCAGCTTGGACCAGGGTCAAAAGAATTCACCCCTCCACTTT. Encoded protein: CASSLDQGQKNSPLHF.

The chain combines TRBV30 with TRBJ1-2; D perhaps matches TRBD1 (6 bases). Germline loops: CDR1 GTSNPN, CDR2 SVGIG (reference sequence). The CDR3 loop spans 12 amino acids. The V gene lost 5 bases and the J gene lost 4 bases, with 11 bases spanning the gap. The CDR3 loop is CAWATGIYGYTF. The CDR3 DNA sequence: TGTGCCTGGGCTACAGGGATCTATGGCTACACCTTC.

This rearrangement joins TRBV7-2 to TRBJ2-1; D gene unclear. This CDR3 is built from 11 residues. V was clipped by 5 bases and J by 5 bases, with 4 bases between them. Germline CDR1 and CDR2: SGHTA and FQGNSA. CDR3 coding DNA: TGTGCCAGCAGCCAAGACAATGAGCAGTTCTTC. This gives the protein CASSQDNEQFF.

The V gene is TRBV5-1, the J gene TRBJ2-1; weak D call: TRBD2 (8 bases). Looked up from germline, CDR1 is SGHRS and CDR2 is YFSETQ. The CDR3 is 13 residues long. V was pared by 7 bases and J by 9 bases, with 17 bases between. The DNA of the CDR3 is TGCGCCAGCCGTAGGGGGCGGGAGGCTGAGCAGTTCTTC. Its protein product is CASRRGREAEQFF.

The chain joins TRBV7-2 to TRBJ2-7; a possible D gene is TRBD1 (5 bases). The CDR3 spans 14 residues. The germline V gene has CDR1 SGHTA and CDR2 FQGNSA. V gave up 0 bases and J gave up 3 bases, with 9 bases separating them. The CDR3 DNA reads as TGTGCCAGCAGCTTAGCACAGGCCGTCTACGAGCAGTACTTC. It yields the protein CASSLAQAVYEQYF.

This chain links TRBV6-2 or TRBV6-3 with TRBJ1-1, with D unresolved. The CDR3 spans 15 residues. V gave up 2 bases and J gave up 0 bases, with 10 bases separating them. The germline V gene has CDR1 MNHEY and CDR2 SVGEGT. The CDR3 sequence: CASSYESFMNTEAFF. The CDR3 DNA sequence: TGTGCCAGCAGTTACGAGAGCTTCATGAACACTGAAGCTTTCTTT.

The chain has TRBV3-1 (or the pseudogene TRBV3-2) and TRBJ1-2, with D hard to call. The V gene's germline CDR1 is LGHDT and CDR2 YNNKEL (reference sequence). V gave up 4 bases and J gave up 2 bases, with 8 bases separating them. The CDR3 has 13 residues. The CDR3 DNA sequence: TGTGCCAGCAGCCTACCAGGCAACTATGGCTACACCTTC. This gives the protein CASSLPGNYGYTF.

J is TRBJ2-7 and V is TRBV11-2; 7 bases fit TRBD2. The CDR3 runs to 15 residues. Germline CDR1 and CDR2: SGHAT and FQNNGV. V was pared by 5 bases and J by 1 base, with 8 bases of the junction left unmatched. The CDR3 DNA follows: TGTGCCAGCAGCCAATCCCCGGGACTATCCTACGAGCAGTACTTC. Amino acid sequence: CASSQSPGLSYEQYF.

The CDR3 nucleotides are TGCGCCAGCCGCGGGACTAGCCAAGAGACCCAGTACTTC. It encodes CASRGTSQETQYF. J is TRBJ2-5 and V is TRBV5-1; 8 nucleotides align to TRBD2. The germline gives CDR1 SGHRS, CDR2 YFSETQ. This CDR3 has 13 amino acids. With V trimmed by 7 bases and J by 1 base, 3 bases remained unmatched.

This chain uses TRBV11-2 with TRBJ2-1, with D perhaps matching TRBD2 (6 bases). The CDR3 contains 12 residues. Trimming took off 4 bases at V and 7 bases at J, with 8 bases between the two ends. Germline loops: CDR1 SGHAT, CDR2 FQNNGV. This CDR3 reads CASSSSANEQFF. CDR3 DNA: TGTGCCAGCAGCTCTAGCGCTAATGAGCAGTTCTTC.

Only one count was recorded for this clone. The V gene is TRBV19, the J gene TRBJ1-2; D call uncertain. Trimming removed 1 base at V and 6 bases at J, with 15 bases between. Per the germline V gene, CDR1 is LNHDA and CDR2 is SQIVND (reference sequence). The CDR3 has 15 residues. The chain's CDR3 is CASSIGWALKDGYTF. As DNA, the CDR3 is TGTGCCAGTAGTATAGGGTGGGCCCTCAAGGATGGCTACACCTTC.

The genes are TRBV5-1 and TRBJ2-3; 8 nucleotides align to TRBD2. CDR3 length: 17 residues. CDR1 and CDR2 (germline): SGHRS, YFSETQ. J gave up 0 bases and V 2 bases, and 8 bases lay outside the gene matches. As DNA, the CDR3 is TGCGCCAGCAGCTTATACTTAACTAGCGGAAGCACAGATACGCAGTATTTT. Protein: CASSLYLTSGSTDTQYF.

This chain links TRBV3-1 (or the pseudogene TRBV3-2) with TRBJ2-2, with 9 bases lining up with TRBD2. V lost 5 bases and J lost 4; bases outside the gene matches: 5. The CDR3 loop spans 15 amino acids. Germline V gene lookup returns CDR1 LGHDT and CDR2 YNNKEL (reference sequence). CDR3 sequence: CASSEALAGTGELFF. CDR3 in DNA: TGTGCCAGCAGCGAAGCACTAGCGGGCACCGGGGAGCTGTTTTTT.

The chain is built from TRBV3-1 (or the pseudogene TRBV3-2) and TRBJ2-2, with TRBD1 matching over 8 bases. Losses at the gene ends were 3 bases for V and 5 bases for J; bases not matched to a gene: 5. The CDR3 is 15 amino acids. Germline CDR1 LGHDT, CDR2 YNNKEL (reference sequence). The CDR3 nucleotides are TGTGCCAGCAGCCAGTTCAGGGGGCGAACCGGGGAGCTGTTTTTT. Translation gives CASSQFRGRTGELFF.

The CDR3 spells CASSLGQYEQYF. The CDR3 region has the DNA TGTGCCAGCAGCCTCGGACAGTACGAGCAGTACTTC. The chain recombines TRBV3-1 (or the pseudogene TRBV3-2) with TRBJ2-7, with D possibly TRBD1 on 6 matching bases. Germline V gene sequence: CDR1 LGHDT, CDR2 YNNKEL (reference sequence). The CDR3 length is 12 residues. With 4 bases removed from V and 4 bases from J, the gap between germline ends came to 8 bases.

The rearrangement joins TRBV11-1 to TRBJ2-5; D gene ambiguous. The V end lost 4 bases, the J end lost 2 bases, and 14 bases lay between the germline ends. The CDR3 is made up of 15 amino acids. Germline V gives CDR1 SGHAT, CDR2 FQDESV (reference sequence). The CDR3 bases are TGTGCCAGCAGCTCCCTCCTGGACGGTCAAGAGACCCAGTACTTC. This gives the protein CASSSLLDGQETQYF.

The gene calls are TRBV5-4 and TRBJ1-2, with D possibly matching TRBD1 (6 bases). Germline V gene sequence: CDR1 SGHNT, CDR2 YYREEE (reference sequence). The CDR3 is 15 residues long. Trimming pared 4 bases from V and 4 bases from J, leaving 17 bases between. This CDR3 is CASSEGIQGVYGYTF. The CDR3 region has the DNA TGTGCCAGCAGCGAGGGGATACAGGGCGTCTATGGCTACACCTTC.

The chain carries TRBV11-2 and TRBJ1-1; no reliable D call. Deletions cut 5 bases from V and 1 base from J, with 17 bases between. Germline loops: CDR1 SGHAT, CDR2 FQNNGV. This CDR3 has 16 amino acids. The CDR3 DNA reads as TGTGCCAGCAGCCCCCTTATGTTGGTATCGAACACTGAAGCTTTCTTT. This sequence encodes CASSPLMLVSNTEAFF.